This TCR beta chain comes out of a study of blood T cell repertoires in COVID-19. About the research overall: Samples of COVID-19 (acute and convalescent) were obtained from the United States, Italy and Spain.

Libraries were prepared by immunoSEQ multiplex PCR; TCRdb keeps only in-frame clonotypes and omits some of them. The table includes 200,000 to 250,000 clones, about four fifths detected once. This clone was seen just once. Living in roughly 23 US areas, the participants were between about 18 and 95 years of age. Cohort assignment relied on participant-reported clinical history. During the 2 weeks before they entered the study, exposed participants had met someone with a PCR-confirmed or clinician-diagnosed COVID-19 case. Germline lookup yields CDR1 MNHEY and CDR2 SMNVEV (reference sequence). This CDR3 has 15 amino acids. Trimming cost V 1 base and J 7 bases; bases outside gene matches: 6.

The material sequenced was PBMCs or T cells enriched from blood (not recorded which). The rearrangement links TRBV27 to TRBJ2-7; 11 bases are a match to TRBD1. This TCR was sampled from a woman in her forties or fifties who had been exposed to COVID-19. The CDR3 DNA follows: TGTGCCAGCAGTTTATGGGACAGGGGGGTGAGGGAGCAGTACTTC. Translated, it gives CASSLWDRGVREQYF.